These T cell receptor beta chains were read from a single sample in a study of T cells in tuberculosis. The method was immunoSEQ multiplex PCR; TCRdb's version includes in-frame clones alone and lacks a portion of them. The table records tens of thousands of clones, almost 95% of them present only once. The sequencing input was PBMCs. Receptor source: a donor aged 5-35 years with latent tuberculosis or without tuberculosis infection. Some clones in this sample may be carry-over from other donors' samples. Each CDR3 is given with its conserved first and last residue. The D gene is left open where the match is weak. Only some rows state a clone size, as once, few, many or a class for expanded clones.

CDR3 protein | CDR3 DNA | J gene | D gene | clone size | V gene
CASSGGAGQPQHF | TGTGCCAGTTCGGGAGGGGCTGGTCAGCCCCAGCATTTT | TRBJ1-5 | NA | NA | TRBV2
CASGAGAGGIGGNQPQHF | TGTGCTAGTGGTGCAGGGGCAGGGGGAATCGGTGGCAATCAGCCCCAGCATTTT | TRBJ1-5 | TRBD1 | NA | TRBV12-5
CASSGQVRYEQYF | TGTGCCAGCAGTGGCCAGGTTCGGTACGAGCAGTACTTC | TRBJ2-7 | NA | NA | TRBV6-1
CASRDWSDYEQYF | TGCGCCAGCAGAGACTGGTCCGATTACGAGCAGTACTTC | TRBJ2-7 | NA | once | TRBV10-2
CASSHRDGTYNSPLHF | TGTGCCAGCAGCCACAGGGATGGAACGTATAATTCACCCCTCCACTTT | TRBJ1-6 | NA | once | TRBV7-2
CASSKSGRDTEAFF | TGTGCCAGTAGTAAGTCGGGGAGGGACACTGAAGCTTTCTTT | TRBJ1-1 | NA | NA | TRBV19
CASSSGRLHPNRGQAKNIQYF | TGCGCCAGCAGCTCCGGCCGGCTACACCCCAACAGGGGCCAAGCCAAAAACATTCAGTACTTC | TRBJ2-4 | TRBD1 | NA | TRBV5-1
CASSPLAGGTDTQYF | TGTGCCAGCTCACCGTTGGCGGGGGGCACAGATACGCAGTATTTT | TRBJ2-3 | TRBD2 | NA | TRBV18
CARNRDSRGTEAFF | TGTGCCAGAAACCGGGACAGCCGAGGTACTGAAGCTTTCTTT | TRBJ1-1 | TRBD1 | once | TRBV2
CAWTATGALNQPQHF | TGTGCCTGGACCGCCACAGGGGCCCTTAATCAGCCCCAGCATTTT | TRBJ1-5 | TRBD1 | NA | TRBV30
CASSRGDEQFF | TGTGCCAGCAGCAGGGGAGATGAGCAGTTCTTC | TRBJ2-1 | NA | NA | TRBV6-5
CASSPPALGGMRYGYTF | TGTGCCAGCTCACCACCGGCTTTGGGGGGTATGAGATATGGCTACACCTTC | TRBJ1-2 | NA | NA | TRBV18
CASSIGGTSYNEQFF | TGCGCCAGCAGTATAGGGGGGACTAGCTACAATGAGCAGTTCTTC | TRBJ2-1 | TRBD2 | once | TRBV4-3
CASSPAGGIGKLFF | TGTGCCAGCAGTCCAGCAGGGGGGATCGGAAAACTGTTTTTT | TRBJ1-4 | TRBD1 | NA | TRBV7-6
CASSRGQGPYEQYF | TGTGCCAGCAGCCGAGGACAGGGCCCCTACGAGCAGTACTTC | TRBJ2-7 | TRBD1 | NA | TRBV7-8
CASSYSWQNYGYTF | TGTGCCAGCAGTTACTCGTGGCAGAACTATGGCTACACCTTC | TRBJ1-2 | NA | once | TRBV6-5
CASTGGPATNEKLFF | TGCGCCAGCACTGGGGGCCCGGCAACTAATGAAAAACTGTTTTTT | TRBJ1-4 | NA | NA | TRBV5-1
CASRQRGSRGGNYGYTF | TGTGCAAGTCGCCAAAGGGGGTCCAGGGGTGGTAACTATGGCTACACCTTC | TRBJ1-2 | NA | NA | TRBV12-2
CASSLVAGGPNSNQPQHF | TGTGCCAGCAGCTTAGTAGCAGGGGGCCCCAATAGCAATCAGCCCCAGCATTTT | TRBJ1-5 | TRBD1 | NA | TRBV7-2
CASSTGDRVDTEAFF | TGTGCCAGCAGTACGGGGGACAGGGTGGACACTGAAGCTTTCTTT | TRBJ1-1 | TRBD1 | NA | TRBV6-5
CASSPTPGTRISYEQYF | TGTGCCAGCAGCCCCACCCCTGGGACACGCATCTCCTACGAGCAGTACTTC | TRBJ2-7 | NA | NA | TRBV7-9
CASSSDLANYGYTF | TGTGCCAGCAGCTCTGATTTAGCTAACTATGGCTACACCTTC | TRBJ1-2 | NA | NA | TRBV11-2
CASRYGASHTQYF | TGTGCCAGCAGATATGGGGCCTCGCATACGCAGTATTTT | TRBJ2-3 | NA | NA | TRBV6-1
CASSKDRNSNYGYTF | TGTGCCAGTAGTAAAGACAGAAATTCTAACTATGGCTACACCTTC | TRBJ1-2 | NA | NA | TRBV19
CASSLVGDSAYNEQFF | TGTGCCAGCAGCTTGGTAGGTGACAGCGCCTACAATGAGCAGTTCTTC | TRBJ2-1 | NA | NA | TRBV5-4
CATTQRGTGITYEQYF | TGTGCCACCACCCAGAGGGGTACAGGGATTACCTACGAGCAGTACTTC | TRBJ2-7 | NA | NA | TRBV15
CASSANTGDPDKNIQYF | TGTGCCAGCAGCGCAAACACAGGGGACCCAGACAAAAACATTCAGTACTTC | TRBJ2-4 | NA | NA | TRBV12-1
CASSAIPGQNATNEKLFF | TGTGCCAGCAGCGCGATTCCGGGACAGAATGCAACTAATGAAAAACTGTTTTTT | TRBJ1-4 | TRBD1 | NA | TRBV7-2
CASMGTGDAEAFF | TGCGCCAGCATGGGGACAGGGGATGCTGAAGCTTTCTTT | TRBJ1-1 | TRBD1 | NA | TRBV5-1
CASRPSGGTYNEQFF | TGTGCCAGCAGGCCTAGCGGGGGGACCTACAATGAGCAGTTCTTC | TRBJ2-1 | TRBD2 | NA | TRBV7-2
CASSAQQQVNQPQHF | TGTGCCAGCAGCGCCCAGCAACAGGTCAATCAGCCCCAGCATTTT | TRBJ1-5 | NA | NA | TRBV7-2
CASSPGTANTEAFF | TGTGCCAGCAGCCCGGGGACAGCGAACACTGAAGCTTTCTTT | TRBJ1-1 | TRBD1 | NA | TRBV7-9
CASSYAGVYNEQFF | TGTGCCAGCAGTTACGCGGGGGTCTACAATGAGCAGTTCTTC | TRBJ2-1 | TRBD2 | NA | TRBV6-5
CASTEDSPSGDSPLHF | TGTGCCAGCACCGAGGACAGTCCCTCCGGGGATTCACCCCTCCACTTT | TRBJ1-6 | NA | NA | TRBV6-6
CASSYRLLGAYEQYF | TGTGCCAGCAGTTACCGACTACTCGGGGCCTACGAGCAGTACTTC | TRBJ2-7 | NA | NA | TRBV6-6
CASSSTGLNTEAFF | TGTGCCAGCAGTTCGACAGGTTTGAACACTGAAGCTTTCTTT | TRBJ1-1 | NA | NA | TRBV6-5
CASSHSGASGFQYF | TGCGCCAGCAGCCATTCGGGGGCTAGCGGGTTTCAGTACTTC | TRBJ2-4 | TRBD2 | NA | TRBV4-3
CASSVGTGNGNTIYF | TGTGCCAGCTCAGTTGGGACAGGGAACGGAAACACCATATATTTT | TRBJ1-3 | TRBD1 | once | TRBV18
CASSSTGDSGNTIYF | TGCGCCAGCAGCTCTACAGGGGACTCTGGAAACACCATATATTTT | TRBJ1-3 | TRBD1 | NA | TRBV5-1
CASSFAGGETQYF | TGCGCCAGCAGCTTTGCAGGGGGCGAGACCCAGTACTTC | TRBJ2-5 | TRBD1 | NA | TRBV5-1
CASSQELYPLAYNEQFF | TGCGCCAGCAGCCAAGAGCTCTACCCGTTGGCCTACAATGAGCAGTTCTTC | TRBJ2-1 | NA | NA | TRBV4-1
CASSPPGGGEQFF | TGTGCCAGCAGTCCACCAGGGGGAGGCGAGCAGTTCTTC | TRBJ2-1 | NA | NA | TRBV28
CASSSGGGTDTQYF | TGTGCCAGCAGCTCAGGGGGCGGCACAGATACGCAGTATTTT | TRBJ2-3 | TRBD1 | NA | TRBV5-6
CASSYTIPSSYNEQFF | TGTGCCAGCAGTTACACCATACCGAGCTCCTACAATGAGCAGTTCTTC | TRBJ2-1 | NA | NA | TRBV6-5
CASSPPGQGTDTQYF | TGTGCCAGCTCACCACCGGGACAGGGGACAGATACGCAGTATTTT | TRBJ2-3 | TRBD1 | NA | TRBV18
CASSVKTGLTEAFF | TGTGCCAGCAGTGTAAAGACAGGGCTCACTGAAGCTTTCTTT | TRBJ1-1 | TRBD1 | NA | TRBV2
CAWSLGGMNTEAFF | TGTGCCTGGTCCCTGGGGGGAATGAACACTGAAGCTTTCTTT | TRBJ1-1 | NA | few | TRBV30
CASSLSPGHGYEQYF | TGTGCCAGCAGCTTAAGTCCGGGACACGGTTACGAGCAGTACTTC | TRBJ2-7 | NA | NA | TRBV7-2
CASSAYMGQLTGELFF | TGTGCCAGCAGCGCATATATGGGACAGCTCACCGGGGAGCTGTTTTTT | TRBJ2-2 | TRBD1 | NA | TRBV9
CASSPQGALVSSYNEQFF | TGTGCCAGCTCACCACAGGGGGCCTTGGTCAGCTCCTACAATGAGCAGTTCTTC | TRBJ2-1 | TRBD1 | NA | TRBV18
CASSFSQETQYF | TGTGCCAGCAGCTTCTCCCAAGAGACCCAGTACTTC | TRBJ2-5 | NA | NA | TRBV7-9
CATKPGTSGDNEQFF | TGTGCCACTAAACCCGGGACTAGCGGGGACAATGAGCAGTTCTTC | TRBJ2-1 | TRBD2 | NA | TRBV19
CATSRDPGETQYF | TGTGCCACCAGCAGAGATCCCGGAGAGACCCAGTACTTC | TRBJ2-5 | NA | NA | TRBV15